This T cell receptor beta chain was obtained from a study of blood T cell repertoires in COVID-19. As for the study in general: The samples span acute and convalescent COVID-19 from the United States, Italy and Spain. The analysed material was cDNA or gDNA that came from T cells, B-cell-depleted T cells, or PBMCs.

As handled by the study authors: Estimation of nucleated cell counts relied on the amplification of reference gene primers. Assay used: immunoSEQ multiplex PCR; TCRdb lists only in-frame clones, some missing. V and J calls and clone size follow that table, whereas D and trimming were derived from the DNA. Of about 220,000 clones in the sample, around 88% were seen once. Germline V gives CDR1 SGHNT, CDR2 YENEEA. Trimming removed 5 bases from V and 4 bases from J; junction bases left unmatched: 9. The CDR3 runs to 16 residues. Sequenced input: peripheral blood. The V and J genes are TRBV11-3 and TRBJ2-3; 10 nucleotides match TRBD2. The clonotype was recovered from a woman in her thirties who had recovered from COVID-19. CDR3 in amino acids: CASSTYSGGAADTQYF. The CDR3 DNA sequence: TGTGCCAGCAGCACATACAGCGGGGGGGCCGCAGATACGCAGTATTTT.